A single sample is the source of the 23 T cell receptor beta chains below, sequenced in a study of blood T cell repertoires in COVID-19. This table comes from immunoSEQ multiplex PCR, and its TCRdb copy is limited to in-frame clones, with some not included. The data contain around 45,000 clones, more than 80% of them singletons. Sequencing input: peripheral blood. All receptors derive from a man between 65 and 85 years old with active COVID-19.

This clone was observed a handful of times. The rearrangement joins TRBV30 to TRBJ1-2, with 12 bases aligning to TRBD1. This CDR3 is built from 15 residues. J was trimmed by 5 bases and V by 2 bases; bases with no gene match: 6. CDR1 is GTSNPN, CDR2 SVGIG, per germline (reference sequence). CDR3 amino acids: CAWSIRDRGLYGYTF. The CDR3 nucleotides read TGTGCCTGGAGTATCCGGGACAGGGGGCTATATGGCTACACCTTC. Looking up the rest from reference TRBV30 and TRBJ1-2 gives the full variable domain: SQTIHQWPATLVQPVGSPLSLECTVEGTSNPNLYWYRQAAGRGLQLLFYSVGIGQISSEVPQNLSASRPQDRQFILSSKKLLLSDSGFYLCAWSIRDRGLYGYTFGSGTRLTVV.

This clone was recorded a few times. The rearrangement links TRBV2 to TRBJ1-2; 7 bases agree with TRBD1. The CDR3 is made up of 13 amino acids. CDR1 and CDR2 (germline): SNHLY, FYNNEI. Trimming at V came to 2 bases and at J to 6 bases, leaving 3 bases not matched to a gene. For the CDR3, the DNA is TGTGCCAGCAGTGAAAGGGGGCTTAATGGCTACACCTTC. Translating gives CASSERGLNGYTF.

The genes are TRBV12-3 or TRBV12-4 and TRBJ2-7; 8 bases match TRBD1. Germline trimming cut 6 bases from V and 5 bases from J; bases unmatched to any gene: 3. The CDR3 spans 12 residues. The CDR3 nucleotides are TGTGCCAGCAGCCGGACAGGGAACGAGCAGTACTTC. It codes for CASSRTGNEQYF.

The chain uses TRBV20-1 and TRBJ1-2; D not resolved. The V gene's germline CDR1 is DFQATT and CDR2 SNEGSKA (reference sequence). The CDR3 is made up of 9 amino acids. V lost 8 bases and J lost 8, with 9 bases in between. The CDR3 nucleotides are TGCAGTCCCAGGCAGGGCTACACCTTC. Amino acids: CSPRQGYTF.

CDR3 nucleotide sequence: TGTGCCAGCAGCCAGGACATGGTAGCCGGGGAGCTGTTTTTT. As protein: CASSQDMVAGELFF. The V call is TRBV5-4, the J call TRBJ2-2; D may be TRBD1 (5 bases). V lost 4 bases and J 6 bases, leaving 13 bases between the germline ends. Per the germline V gene, CDR1 is SGHNT and CDR2 is YYREEE (reference sequence). CDR3 length equals 14 residues.

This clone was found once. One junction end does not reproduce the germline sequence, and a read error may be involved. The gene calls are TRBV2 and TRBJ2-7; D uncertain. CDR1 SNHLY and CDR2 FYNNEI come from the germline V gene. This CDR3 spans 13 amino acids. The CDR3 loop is CAGSESTDYEQYF. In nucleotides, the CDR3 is TGTGCCGGCAGTGAGTCAACAGACTACGAGCAGTACTTC.

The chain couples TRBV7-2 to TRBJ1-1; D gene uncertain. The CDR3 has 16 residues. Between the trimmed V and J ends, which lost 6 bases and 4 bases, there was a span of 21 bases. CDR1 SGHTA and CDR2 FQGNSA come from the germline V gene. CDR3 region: CASRDERGAGGTEAFF. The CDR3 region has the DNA TGTGCCAGCAGGGATGAACGGGGTGCTGGTGGCACTGAAGCTTTCTTT.

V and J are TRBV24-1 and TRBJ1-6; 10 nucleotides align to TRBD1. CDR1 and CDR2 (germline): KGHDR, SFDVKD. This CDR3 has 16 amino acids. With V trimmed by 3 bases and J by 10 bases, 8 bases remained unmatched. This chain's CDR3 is CATSDIGTGVGSPLHF. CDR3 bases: TGTGCCACCAGTGATATCGGGACAGGGGTTGGATCACCCCTCCACTTT.

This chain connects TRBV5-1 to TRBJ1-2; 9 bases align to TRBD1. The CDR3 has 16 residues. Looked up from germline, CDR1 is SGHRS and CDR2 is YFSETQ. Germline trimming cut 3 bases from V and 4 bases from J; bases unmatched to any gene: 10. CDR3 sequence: CASSSELTGGGYGYTF. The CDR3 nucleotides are TGCGCCAGCAGCTCGGAACTCACAGGGGGCGGCTATGGCTACACCTTC.

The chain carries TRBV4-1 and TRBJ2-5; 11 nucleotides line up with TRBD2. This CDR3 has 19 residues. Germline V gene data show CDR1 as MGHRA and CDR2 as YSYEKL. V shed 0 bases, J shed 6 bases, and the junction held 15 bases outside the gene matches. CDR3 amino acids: CASSQEVLRASGGPQTQYF. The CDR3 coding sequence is TGCGCCAGCAGCCAAGAAGTCTTAAGGGCTAGCGGGGGGCCGCAGACCCAGTACTTC.

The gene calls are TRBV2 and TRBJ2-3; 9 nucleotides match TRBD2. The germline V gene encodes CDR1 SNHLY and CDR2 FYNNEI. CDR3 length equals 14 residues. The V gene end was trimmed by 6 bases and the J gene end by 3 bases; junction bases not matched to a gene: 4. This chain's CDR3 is CASRGLAETDTQYF. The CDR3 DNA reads TGTGCCAGCAGGGGACTAGCAGAGACAGATACGCAGTATTTT.

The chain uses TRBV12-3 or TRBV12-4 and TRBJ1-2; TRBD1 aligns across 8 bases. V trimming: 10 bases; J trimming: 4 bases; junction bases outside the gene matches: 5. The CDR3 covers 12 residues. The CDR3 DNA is TGTGCCACCGGACAGGGCCTCTATGGCTACACCTTC. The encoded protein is CATGQGLYGYTF.

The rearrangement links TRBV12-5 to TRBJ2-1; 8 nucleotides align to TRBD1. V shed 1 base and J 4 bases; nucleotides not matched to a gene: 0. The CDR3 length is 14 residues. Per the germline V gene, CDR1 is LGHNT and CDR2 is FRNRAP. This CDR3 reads CASGLGTGYNEQFF. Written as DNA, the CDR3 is TGTGCTAGTGGTTTGGGGACAGGGTACAATGAGCAGTTCTTC.

The CDR3 nucleotides read TGTGCCAGCATTCCGGAGAAAGCTAGCACAGATACGCAGTATTTT. Translating gives CASIPEKASTDTQYF. The rearrangement links TRBV6-5 to TRBJ2-3; D not certain. This CDR3 region has 15 residues. Germline assignment: CDR1 MNHEY and CDR2 SVGAGI. Trimming pared 7 bases from V and 0 bases from J, leaving 14 bases between.

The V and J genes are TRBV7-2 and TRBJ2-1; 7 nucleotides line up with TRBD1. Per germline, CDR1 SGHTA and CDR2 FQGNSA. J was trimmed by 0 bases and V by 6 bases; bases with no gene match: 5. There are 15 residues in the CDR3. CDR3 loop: CASRGQTDSYNEQFF. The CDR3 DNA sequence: TGTGCCAGCAGGGGACAGACCGACTCCTACAATGAGCAGTTCTTC. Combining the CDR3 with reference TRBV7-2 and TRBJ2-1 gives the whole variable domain GAGVSQSPSNKVTEKGKDVELRCDPISGHTALYWYRQSLGQGLEFLIYFQGNSAPDKSGLPSDRFSAERTGGSVSTLTIQRTQQEDSAVYLCASRGQTDSYNEQFFGPGTRLTVL.

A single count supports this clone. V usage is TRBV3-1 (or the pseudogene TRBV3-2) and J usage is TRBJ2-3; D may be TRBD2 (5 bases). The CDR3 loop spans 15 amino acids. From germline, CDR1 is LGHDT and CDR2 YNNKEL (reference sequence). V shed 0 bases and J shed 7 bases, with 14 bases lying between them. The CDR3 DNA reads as TGTGCCAGCAGCCAAGATTCCGGGAATCTTAATACGCAGTATTTT. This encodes CASSQDSGNLNTQYF.

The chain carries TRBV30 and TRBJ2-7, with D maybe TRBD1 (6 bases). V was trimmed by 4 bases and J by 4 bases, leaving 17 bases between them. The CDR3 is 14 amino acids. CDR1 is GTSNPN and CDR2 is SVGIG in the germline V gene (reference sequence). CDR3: CAWTGMGRGYEQYF. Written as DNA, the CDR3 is TGTGCCTGGACAGGGATGGGCAGGGGATACGAGCAGTACTTC. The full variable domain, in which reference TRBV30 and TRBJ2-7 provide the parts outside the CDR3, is SQTIHQWPATLVQPVGSPLSLECTVEGTSNPNLYWYRQAAGRGLQLLFYSVGIGQISSEVPQNLSASRPQDRQFILSSKKLLLSDSGFYLCAWTGMGRGYEQYFGPGTRLTVT.

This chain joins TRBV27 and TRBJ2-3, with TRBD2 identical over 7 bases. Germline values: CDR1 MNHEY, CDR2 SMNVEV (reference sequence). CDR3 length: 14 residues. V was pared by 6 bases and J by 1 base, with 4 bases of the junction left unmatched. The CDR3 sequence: CASSIGLGTDTQYF. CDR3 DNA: TGTGCCAGCAGCATAGGACTAGGCACAGATACGCAGTATTTT.

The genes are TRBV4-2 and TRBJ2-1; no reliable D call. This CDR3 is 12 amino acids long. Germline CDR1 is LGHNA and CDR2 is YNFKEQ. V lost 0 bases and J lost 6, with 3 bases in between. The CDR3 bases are TGTGCCAGCAGCCAAGATCTCAATGAGCAGTTCTTC. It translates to CASSQDLNEQFF.

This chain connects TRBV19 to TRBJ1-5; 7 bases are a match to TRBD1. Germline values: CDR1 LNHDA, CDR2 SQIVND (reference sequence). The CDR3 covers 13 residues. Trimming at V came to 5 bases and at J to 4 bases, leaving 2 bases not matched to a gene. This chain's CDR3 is CASSAGQNQPQHF. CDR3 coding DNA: TGTGCCAGTAGTGCGGGACAGAATCAGCCCCAGCATTTT.

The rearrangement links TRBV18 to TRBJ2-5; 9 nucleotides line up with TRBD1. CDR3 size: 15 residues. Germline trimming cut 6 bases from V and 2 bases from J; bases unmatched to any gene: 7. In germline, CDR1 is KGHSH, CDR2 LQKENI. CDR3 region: CASSRDRAQQETQYF. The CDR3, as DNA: TGTGCCAGCTCCCGGGACAGGGCGCAACAAGAGACCCAGTACTTC.

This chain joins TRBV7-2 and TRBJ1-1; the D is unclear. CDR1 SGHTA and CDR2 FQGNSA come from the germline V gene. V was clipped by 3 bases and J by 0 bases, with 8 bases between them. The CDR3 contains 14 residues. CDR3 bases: TGTGCCAGCAGCTTTGCAGCGATGAACACTGAAGCTTTCTTT. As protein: CASSFAAMNTEAFF.

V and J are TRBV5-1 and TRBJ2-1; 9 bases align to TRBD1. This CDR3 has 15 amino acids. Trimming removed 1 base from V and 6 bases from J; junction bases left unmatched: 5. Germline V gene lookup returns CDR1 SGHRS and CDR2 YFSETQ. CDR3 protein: CASSLLGTGFNEQFF. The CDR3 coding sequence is TGCGCCAGCAGCTTGTTAGGGACAGGGTTCAATGAGCAGTTCTTC.